Presented here are 17 T cell receptor beta chains from one specimen sequenced in a study of cytomegalovirus exposure and HLA in healthy donors. Clones were read by immunoSEQ multiplex PCR, and TCRdb kept only the in-frame ones, dropping some. In the table there are around 150,000 clones, about nine tenths of which are singletons. Sequenced input: PBMCs. All receptors derive from a man aged 18 to 29 in good health and CMV-seronegative.

The rearrangement links TRBV5-4 to TRBJ2-3; 7 bases match TRBD2. Germline V lookup: CDR1 SGHNT, CDR2 YYREEE (reference sequence). After removal of 0 bases from V and 1 base from J, the junction contained 8 bases not matched to a gene. The length of the CDR3 is 17 residues. CDR3 DNA sequence: TGTGCCAGCAGCTTGGGGGAGGGCTTATTTCGCACAGATACGCAGTATTTT. Encoded protein: CASSLGEGLFRTDTQYF.

The chain recombines TRBV9 with TRBJ2-2; 7 positions agree with TRBD1. V shed 0 bases and J 7 bases; nucleotides not matched to a gene: 3. The CDR3 is 14 residues long. Germline CDR1 SGDLS, CDR2 YYNGEE. The CDR3 DNA follows: TGTGCCAGCAGCGTAGCTAGGGGGCTCGGGGAGCTGTTTTTT. Translated: CASSVARGLGELFF.

The chain links TRBV18 to TRBJ1-2, with D unresolved. Germline-derived CDR1 and CDR2 are KGHSH and LQKENI. The CDR3 runs to 16 residues. The V end lost 0 bases, the J end lost 2 bases, and 13 bases lay between the germline ends. The CDR3: CASSPPESDGNYGYTF. The CDR3 bases are TGTGCCAGCTCACCACCGGAGTCCGACGGGAACTATGGCTACACCTTC. The full variable domain, with the rest looked up from reference TRBV18 and TRBJ1-2, is NAGVMQNPRHLVRRRGQEARLRCSPMKGHSHVYWYRQLPEEGLKFMVYLQKENIIDESGMPKERFSAEFPKEGPSILRIQQVVRGDSAAYFCASSPPESDGNYGYTFGSGTRLTVV.

This clone is a singleton in its sample. The chain couples TRBV7-6 to TRBJ1-5; D gene ambiguous. Deletions cut 1 base from V and 3 bases from J, with 4 bases between. Germline lookup yields CDR1 SGHVS and CDR2 FNYEAQ. The CDR3 has 13 amino acids. The CDR3 is CASSLGPNQPQHF. CDR3 DNA: TGTGCCAGCAGCTTAGGGCCCAATCAGCCCCAGCATTTT.

The chain carries TRBV29-1 and TRBJ1-1; 9 bases line up with TRBD1. CDR3 length equals 13 residues. Germline CDR1 is SQVTM and CDR2 is ANQGSEA. The V and J ends lost 7 bases and 1 base, in that order; junction bases with no gene match: 4. The DNA of the CDR3 is TGCAGCGCCACGGACAGGGGGAACACTGAAGCTTTCTTT. Translated, it gives CSATDRGNTEAFF.

The rearrangement uses TRBV29-1 and TRBJ1-5, with TRBD1 identical over 7 bases. The CDR3 loop spans 13 amino acids. Germline CDR1 is SQVTM and CDR2 is ANQGSEA. V lost 5 bases to trimming and J lost 2 bases; unmatched junction nucleotides: 3. The CDR3 bases are TGCAGCGTTCTCACAGGGGGCAATCAGCCCCAGCATTTT. Translation gives CSVLTGGNQPQHF. Supplemented by reference TRBV29-1 and TRBJ1-5, the full variable domain reads SAVISQKPSRDICQRGTSLTIQCQVDSQVTMMFWYRQQPGQSLTLIATANQGSEATYESGFVIDKFPISRPNLTFSTLTVSNMSPEDSSIYLCSVLTGGNQPQHFGDGTRLSIL.

The J gene is TRBJ1-1, the V gene TRBV10-3, with D perhaps matching TRBD1 (6 bases). The V and J ends lost 4 bases and 6 bases respectively, with 12 bases between them. CDR3 length equals 13 residues. Germline V lookup: CDR1 ENHRY, CDR2 SYGVKD. The chain's CDR3 is CAISVGGQAEAFF. DNA for the CDR3: TGTGCCATCAGTGTGGGGGGGCAGGCTGAAGCTTTCTTT.

V is TRBV11-2 and J is TRBJ2-1, with 14 bases identical to TRBD2. From germline, CDR1 is SGHAT and CDR2 FQNNGV. The V gene end was trimmed by 3 bases and the J gene end by 5 bases; junction bases not matched to a gene: 3. CDR3 length equals 16 residues. CDR3 DNA sequence: TGTGCCAGCAGCTTCTTGACTAGCGGGGGGGACAATGAGCAGTTCTTC. It codes for CASSFLTSGGDNEQFF. The variable domain in full, with the rest retrieved from reference TRBV11-2 and TRBJ2-1, is EAGVAQSPRYKIIEKRQSVAFWCNPISGHATLYWYQQILGQGPKLLIQFQNNGVVDDSQLPKDRFSAERLKGVDSTLKIQPAKLEDSAVYLCASSFLTSGGDNEQFFGPGTRLTVL.

The genes are TRBV18 and TRBJ1-3; perhaps TRBD1 as D (5 bases). This CDR3 has 16 residues. Trimming left V 2 bases short and J 0 bases short, with 11 bases between. Germline V gene lookup returns CDR1 KGHSH and CDR2 LQKENI. CDR3 nucleotide sequence: TGTGCCAGCTCACCATCGGACACCCGCTCTGGAAACACCATATATTTT. This gives the protein CASSPSDTRSGNTIYF.

The chain joins TRBV5-1 to TRBJ1-2; 7 positions agree with TRBD1. CDR3 size: 14 residues. Germline V gene lookup returns CDR1 SGHRS and CDR2 YFSETQ. V shed 1 base, J shed 2 bases, and the junction held 2 bases outside the gene matches. The CDR3 DNA reads as TGCGCCAGCAGCTTGCAGGGACAGAACTATGGCTACACCTTC. Amino acids: CASSLQGQNYGYTF.

V is TRBV6-6 and J is TRBJ1-2, with D maybe TRBD1 (6 bases). Germline V gene lookup returns CDR1 MNHNY and CDR2 SVGAGI (reference sequence). The CDR3 totals 13 residues. The germline V and J ends were trimmed by 5 bases and 4 bases, with 11 bases remaining between them. The CDR3 here is CASSPDSRYGYTF. For the CDR3, the DNA is TGTGCCAGCAGTCCGGACAGCCGCTATGGCTACACCTTC.

This chain connects TRBV10-3 to TRBJ2-1; D gene uncertain. There are 14 residues in the CDR3. V was trimmed by 4 bases and J by 4 bases, leaving 11 bases between them. In germline, CDR1 is ENHRY, CDR2 SYGVKD. The CDR3, as DNA: TGTGCCATCAGTGTAGAGGCGGAATACAATGAGCAGTTCTTC. This encodes CAISVEAEYNEQFF.

CDR3 in DNA: TGTGCCAGCAGCTTGTCCCCGGGAACCGGGGGTTCACCCCTCCACTTT. The encoded protein is CASSLSPGTGGSPLHF. The chain combines TRBV5-6 with TRBJ1-6; maybe TRBD1 (5 bases). The CDR3 consists of 16 residues. Germline CDR1 is SGHDT and CDR2 is YYEEEE. V lost 1 base to trimming and J lost 9 bases, with 17 bases between them.

The rearrangement links TRBV7-9 to TRBJ1-2, with a weak D call TRBD1 (6 bases). V lost 5 bases and J 5 bases, leaving 9 bases between the germline ends. CDR1 SEHNR and CDR2 FQNEAQ come from the germline V gene (reference sequence). This CDR3 is built from 12 residues. The DNA for the CDR3 is TGTGCCAGCAGCATGGACAGTTATGGCTACACCTTC. Its protein product is CASSMDSYGYTF.

The V gene is TRBV5-1, the J gene TRBJ1-4, with 12 bases aligning to TRBD1. The CDR3 runs 16 residues. V shed 1 base and J 6 bases; nucleotides not matched to a gene: 4. The germline V gene has CDR1 SGHRS and CDR2 YFSETQ. As DNA, the CDR3 is TGCGCCAGCAGCTTGACGGGACAGGGGGCGCATGAAAAACTGTTTTTT. Its protein is CASSLTGQGAHEKLFF.

The rearrangement links TRBV7-6 to TRBJ2-2, with 9 bases lining up with TRBD2. Trimming at V came to 2 bases and at J to 5 bases, leaving 6 bases not matched to a gene. From germline, CDR1 is SGHVS and CDR2 FNYEAQ. This CDR3 spans 16 amino acids. CDR3 DNA sequence: TGTGCCAGCAGCTTAAGTCGCGGGGGGGCAACCGGGGAGCTGTTTTTT. The encoded protein is CASSLSRGGATGELFF. Together with reference TRBV7-6 and TRBJ2-2, the CDR3 gives the full variable domain: GAGVSQSPRYKVTKRGQDVALRCDPISGHVSLYWYRQALGQGPEFLTYFNYEAQQDKSGLPNDRFSAERPEGSISTLTIQRTEQRDSAMYRCASSLSRGGATGELFFGEGSRLTVL.

The J gene is TRBJ2-5, the V gene TRBV7-6; D may be TRBD2 (6 bases). Trimming removed 1 base at V and 2 bases at J, with 23 bases between. The CDR3 totals 19 residues. Per the germline V gene, CDR1 is SGHVS and CDR2 is FNYEAQ. CDR3 protein: CASSLGRGGVRLPQETQYF. The CDR3 DNA reads as TGTGCCAGCAGCTTAGGACGGGGCGGGGTCCGACTCCCACAAGAGACCCAGTACTTC. Together with reference TRBV7-6 and TRBJ2-5, the CDR3 gives the full variable domain: GAGVSQSPRYKVTKRGQDVALRCDPISGHVSLYWYRQALGQGPEFLTYFNYEAQQDKSGLPNDRFSAERPEGSISTLTIQRTEQRDSAMYRCASSLGRGGVRLPQETQYFGPGTRLLVL.